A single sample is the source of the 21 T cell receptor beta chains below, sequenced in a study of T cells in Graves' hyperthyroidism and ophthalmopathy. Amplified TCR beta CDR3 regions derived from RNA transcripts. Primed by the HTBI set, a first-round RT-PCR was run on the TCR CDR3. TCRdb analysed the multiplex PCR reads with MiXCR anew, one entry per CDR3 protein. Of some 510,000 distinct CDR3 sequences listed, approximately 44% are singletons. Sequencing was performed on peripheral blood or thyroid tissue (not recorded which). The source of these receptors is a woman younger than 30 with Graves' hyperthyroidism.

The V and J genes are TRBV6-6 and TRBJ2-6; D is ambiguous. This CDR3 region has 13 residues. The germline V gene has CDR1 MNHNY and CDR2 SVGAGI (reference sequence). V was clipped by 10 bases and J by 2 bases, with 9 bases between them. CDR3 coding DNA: TGTGCCACCGCCTTCCCTGGGGCCAACGTCCTGACTTTC. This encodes CATAFPGANVLTF.

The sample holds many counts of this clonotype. The CDR3 DNA is TGTGCCAGCAGCTTACTTGGGGCTAGCATACAAGAGACCCAGTACTTC. It translates to CASSLLGASIQETQYF. V is TRBV7-9 and J is TRBJ2-5; D is perhaps TRBD1 or TRBD2 (5 bases each). This CDR3 is built from 16 residues. CDR1 SEHNR and CDR2 FQNEAQ come from the germline V gene (reference sequence). The V end was cut by 2 bases, the J end by 2 bases, with 15 bases between.

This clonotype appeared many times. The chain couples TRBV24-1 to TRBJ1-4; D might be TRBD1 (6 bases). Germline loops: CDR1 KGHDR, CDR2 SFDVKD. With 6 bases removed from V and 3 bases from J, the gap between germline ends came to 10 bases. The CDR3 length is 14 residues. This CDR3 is CATSQGLANEKLFF. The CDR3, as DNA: TGTGCCACCAGTCAGGGGTTAGCTAATGAAAAACTGTTTTTT.

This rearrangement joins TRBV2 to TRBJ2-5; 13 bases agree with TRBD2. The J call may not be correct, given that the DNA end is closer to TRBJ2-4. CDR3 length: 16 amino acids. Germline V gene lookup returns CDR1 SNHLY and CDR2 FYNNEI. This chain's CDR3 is CASRPGLAGLKNIQYF. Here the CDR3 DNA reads TGTGCCAGCAGACCGGGACTAGCGGGGCTCAAAAACATTCAGTACTTC.

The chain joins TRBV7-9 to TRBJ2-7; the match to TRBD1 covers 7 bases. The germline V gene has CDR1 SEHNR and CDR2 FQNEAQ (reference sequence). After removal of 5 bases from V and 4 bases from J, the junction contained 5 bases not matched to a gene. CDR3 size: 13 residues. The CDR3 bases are TGTGCCAGCAGCCCCCGCAGGGGGTACGAGCAGTACTTC. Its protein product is CASSPRRGYEQYF.

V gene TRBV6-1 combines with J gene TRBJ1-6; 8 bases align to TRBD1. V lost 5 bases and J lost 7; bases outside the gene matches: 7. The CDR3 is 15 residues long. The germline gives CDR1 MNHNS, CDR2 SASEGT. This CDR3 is CASSKSGTGNSPLHF. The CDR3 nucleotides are TGTGCCAGCAGTAAATCCGGGACAGGAAATTCACCCCTCCACTTT.

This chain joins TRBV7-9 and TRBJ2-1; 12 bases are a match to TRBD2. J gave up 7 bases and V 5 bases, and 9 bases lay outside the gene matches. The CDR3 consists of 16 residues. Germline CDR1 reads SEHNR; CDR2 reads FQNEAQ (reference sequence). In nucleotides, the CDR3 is TGTGCCAGCAGCCCAGGGACTAGCGGGCCTATGAATGAGCAGTTCTTC. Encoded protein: CASSPGTSGPMNEQFF.

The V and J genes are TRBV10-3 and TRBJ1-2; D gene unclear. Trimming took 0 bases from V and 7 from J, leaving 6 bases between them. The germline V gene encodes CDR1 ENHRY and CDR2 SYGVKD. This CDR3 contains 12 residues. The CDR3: CAISESEGGYTF. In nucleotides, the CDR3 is TGTGCCATCAGTGAGTCGGAGGGTGGCTACACCTTC.

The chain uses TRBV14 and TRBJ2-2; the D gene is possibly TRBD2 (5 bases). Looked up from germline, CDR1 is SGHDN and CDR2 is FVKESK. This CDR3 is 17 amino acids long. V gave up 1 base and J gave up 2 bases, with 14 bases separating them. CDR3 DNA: TGTGCCAGCAGCCAAGTACCTGGACTCCTAAACACCGGGGAGCTGTTTTTT. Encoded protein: CASSQVPGLLNTGELFF.

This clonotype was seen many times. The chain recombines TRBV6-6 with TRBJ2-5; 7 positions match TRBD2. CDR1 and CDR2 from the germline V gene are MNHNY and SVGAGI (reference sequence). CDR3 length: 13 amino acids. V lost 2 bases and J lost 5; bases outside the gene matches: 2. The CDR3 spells CASSYRAGETQYF. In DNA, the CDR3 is TGTGCCAGCAGTTACCGAGCGGGGGAGACCCAGTACTTC.

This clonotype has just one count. CDR3 region: CATNRANQPQYF. The CDR3 DNA reads as TGTGCCACCAATCGGGCCAATCAGCCCCAGTACTTC. J is TRBJ2-5 and V is TRBV24-1; D gene uncertain. CDR3 size: 12 residues. Germline assignment: CDR1 KGHDR and CDR2 SFDVKD. The V gene lost 8 bases and the J gene lost 9 bases, with 15 bases spanning the gap.

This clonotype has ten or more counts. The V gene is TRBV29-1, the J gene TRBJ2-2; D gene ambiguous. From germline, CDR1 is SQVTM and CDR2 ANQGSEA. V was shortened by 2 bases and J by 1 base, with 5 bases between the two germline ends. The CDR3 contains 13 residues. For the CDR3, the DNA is TGCAGCGTTGAACTCGGGAACACCGGGGAGCTGTTTTTT. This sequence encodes CSVELGNTGELFF.

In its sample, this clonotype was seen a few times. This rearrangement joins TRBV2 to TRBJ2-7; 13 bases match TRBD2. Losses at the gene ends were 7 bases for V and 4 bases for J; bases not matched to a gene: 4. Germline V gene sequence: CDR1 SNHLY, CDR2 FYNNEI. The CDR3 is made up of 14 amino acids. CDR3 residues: CASIVGLAGYEQYF. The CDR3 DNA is TGTGCCAGCATTGTGGGACTAGCGGGGTACGAGCAGTACTTC.

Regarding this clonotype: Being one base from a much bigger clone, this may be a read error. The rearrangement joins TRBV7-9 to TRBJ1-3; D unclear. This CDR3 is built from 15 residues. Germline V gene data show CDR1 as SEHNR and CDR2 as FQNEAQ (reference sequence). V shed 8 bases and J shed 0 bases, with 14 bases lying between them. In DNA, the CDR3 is TGTGCCAGCGGCCCTTCAGCGTTCTCTGGAAACACCATATATTTT. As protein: CASGPSAFSGNTIYF.

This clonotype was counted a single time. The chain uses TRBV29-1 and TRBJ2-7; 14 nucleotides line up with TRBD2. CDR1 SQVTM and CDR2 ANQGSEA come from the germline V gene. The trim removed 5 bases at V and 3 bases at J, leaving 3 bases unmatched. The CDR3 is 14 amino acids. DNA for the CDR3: TGCAGCGTTACGGGACTAGCGGGGGTCTACGAGCAGTACTTC. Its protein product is CSVTGLAGVYEQYF.

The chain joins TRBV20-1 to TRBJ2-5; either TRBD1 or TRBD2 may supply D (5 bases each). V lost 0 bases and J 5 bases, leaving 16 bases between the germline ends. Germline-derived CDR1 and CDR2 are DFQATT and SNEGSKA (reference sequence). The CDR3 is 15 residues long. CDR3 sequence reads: CSARDLGPEGETQYF. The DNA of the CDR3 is TGCAGTGCTAGAGATCTAGGTCCCGAGGGGGAGACCCAGTACTTC.

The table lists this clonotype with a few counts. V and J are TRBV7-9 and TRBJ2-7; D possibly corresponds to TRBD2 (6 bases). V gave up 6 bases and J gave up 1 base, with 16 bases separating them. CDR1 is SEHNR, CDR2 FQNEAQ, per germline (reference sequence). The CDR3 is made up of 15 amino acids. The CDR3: CASRTQAGSSYEQYF. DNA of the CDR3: TGTGCCAGCAGAACCCAGGCGGGGAGTTCCTACGAGCAGTACTTC.

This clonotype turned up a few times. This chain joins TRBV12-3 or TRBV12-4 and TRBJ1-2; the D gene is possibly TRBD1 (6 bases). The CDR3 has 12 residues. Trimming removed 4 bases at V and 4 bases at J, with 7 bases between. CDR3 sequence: CASSWTAYGYTF. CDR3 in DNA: TGTGCCAGCAGTTGGACAGCCTATGGCTACACCTTC.

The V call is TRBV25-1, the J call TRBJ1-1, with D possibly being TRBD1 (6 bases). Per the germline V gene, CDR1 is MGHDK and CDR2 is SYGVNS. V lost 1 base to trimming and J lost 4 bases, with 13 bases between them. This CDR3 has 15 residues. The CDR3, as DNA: TGTGCCAGCAGTGAATCGGAACAGGGCCGCACTGAAGCTTTCTTT. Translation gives CASSESEQGRTEAFF.

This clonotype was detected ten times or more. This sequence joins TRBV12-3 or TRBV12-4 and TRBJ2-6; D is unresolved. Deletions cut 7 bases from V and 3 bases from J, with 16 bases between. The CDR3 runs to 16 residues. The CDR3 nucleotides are TGTGCCAGCAAAGATCCCCCGACTTATGGGGCCAACGTCCTGACTTTC. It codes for CASKDPPTYGANVLTF.

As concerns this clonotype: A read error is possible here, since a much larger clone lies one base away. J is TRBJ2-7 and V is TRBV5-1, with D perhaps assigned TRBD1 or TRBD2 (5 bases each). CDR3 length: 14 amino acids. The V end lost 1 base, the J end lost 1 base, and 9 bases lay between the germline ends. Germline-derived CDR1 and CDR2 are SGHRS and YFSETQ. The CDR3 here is CASSLRDASYEQYF. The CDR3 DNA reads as TGCGCCAGCAGCTTGCGGGACGCTTCCTACGAGCAGTACTTC.